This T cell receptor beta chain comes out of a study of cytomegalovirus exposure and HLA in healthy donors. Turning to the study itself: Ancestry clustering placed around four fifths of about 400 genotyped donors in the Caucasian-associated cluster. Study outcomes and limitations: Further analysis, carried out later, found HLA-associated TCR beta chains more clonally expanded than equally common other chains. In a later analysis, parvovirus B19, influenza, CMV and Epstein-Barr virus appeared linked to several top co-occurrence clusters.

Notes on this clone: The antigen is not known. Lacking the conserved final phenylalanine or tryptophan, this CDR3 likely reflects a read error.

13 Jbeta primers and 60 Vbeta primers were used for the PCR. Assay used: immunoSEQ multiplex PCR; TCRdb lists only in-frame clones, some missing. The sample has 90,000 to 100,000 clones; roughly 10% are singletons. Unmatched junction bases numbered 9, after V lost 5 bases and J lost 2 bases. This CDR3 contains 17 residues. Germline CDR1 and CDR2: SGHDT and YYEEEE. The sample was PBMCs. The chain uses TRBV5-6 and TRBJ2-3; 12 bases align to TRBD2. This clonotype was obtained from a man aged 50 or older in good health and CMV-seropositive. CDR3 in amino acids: CASRKHGLAGTTDTQYV. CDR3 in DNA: TGTGCCAGCAGAAAACACGGACTAGCGGGAACCACAGATACGCAGTATGTT.